The clone carrying this TCR beta chain has a handful of counts. Its antigen is unidentified. Deletions cut 6 bases from V and 0 bases from J, with 12 bases between. Germline V gene sequence: CDR1 DFQATT, CDR2 SNEGSKA (reference sequence). This CDR3 has 14 amino acids. The data are from a study of identical twins. Study-level points and caveats: For out-of-frame alpha sequences shared by twins, low generation probability was in excess. There were fewer insertions in abundant cord blood beta clonotypes, but memory repertoires showed no such pattern. Twin sharing of out-of-frame TCR alpha was underestimated by models in monozygotic pairs.

TCRdb ran MiXCR on the 5' RACE reads and lists one entry per CDR3 protein. The sample consists of around 1.7 million distinct CDR3 sequences, around 33% of them appearing once. The specimen was cord blood. The chain joins TRBV20-1 to TRBJ2-4; possible D gene TRBD1, 6 bases. The sequence was obtained from a newborn girl in good health. The CDR3 region is CSAPDSLAKNIQYF. CDR3 sequence (DNA): TGCAGTGCCCCGGACAGCCTAGCCAAAAACATTCAGTACTTC.